Sequencing of this T cell receptor (beta chain) was carried out in a study of shared clonotypes between healthy human individuals (dated by TCRdb to about 2020). In terms of the full investigation: The cohort comprised a couple of women and a few men aged 18 to 49 years. Libraries were prepared and TCR repertoires were sequenced by different laboratories using diverse techniques, in order to increase sequencing depth and limit assay-specific biases. Leukapheresis yielded between about 0.85 and 10 billion PBMCs per donor. To estimate repertoire size and how much clonotype sharing occurs between individuals, the study deeply sequenced the blood TCR repertoires of roughly 5 healthy adults. For each donor, CD4 naive and CD4 memory were each run on three plates, CD8 naive on two plates, and CD8 memory on one plate.

The donors were healthy, HIV-negative adults who had no recently reported acute infections or vaccinations. Every donor was a Caucasian adult residing in Nashville, Tennessee, USA. CD4+ T cells were enriched by magnetic negative selection, after which naive cells were positively selected on CD45RA and the negative fraction was taken as the memory subset. Blood was obtained by leukapheresis, after which PBMCs were separated by Ficoll-Histopaque density gradient centrifugation and cryopreserved in liquid nitrogen vapor phase. Analytical flow cytometry was used to check the purity and quantity of every magnetically sorted T cell population. Genomic DNA was isolated from every sorted fraction and measured by UV absorbance on a Nanodrop 2000c. Comments on this clone: Its recognized antigen is unknown. Base qualities are not recorded, but no much larger clone differs from it by a single base. The same CDR3 also results from other DNA sequences found in this sample.

What the research found in general, with its limitations: Rarefaction of sorted-subset datasets indicated incomplete sequencing despite the large sequencing depth. Pairwise subsampling led to the expectation that sequencing depth would affect the degree of clonotype sharing among donors. Naive subsets generally had larger estimated clonotype richness than memory subsets did. Compared with non-shared clonotypes, the clonotypes found in all four sorted-subset donors had higher generation probabilities. Because the study included only a small number of donors, the genetic and exposure-history diversity represented was limited. About 4.5% of naive CD4, 3.5% of naive CD8, approximately 2.2% of memory CD4, and around 0.4% of memory CD8 clonotypes were shared across several donors. Sampling was restricted to blood, and TCR repertoires in tissue are likely to differ from TCR repertoires in blood.

CDR1 and CDR2 are drawn from the germline V gene: LGHNA, YSLEER. Reading from cysteine to phenylalanine, the CDR3 counts 13 amino acids. Of the read, only the CDR3 DNA is kept; its 39 bases are in frame from base 1. The junction carries 7 bases between V and J, which are trimmed by 0 bases and 8 bases respectively. TCR CDR3 regions were amplified from genomic DNA by multiplex PCR using the deep immunoSEQ assay. For each cell subset, the extracted genomic DNA was distributed evenly across all wells of several immunoSEQ 96-well plates, and each plate served as one replicate. For sorted subsets, each replicate PCR was loaded with 150 to 250 ng genomic DNA, equivalent to 30,000 or so T cell genomes. The purified libraries were quantified using a Qubit 3.0 fluorometer, sized with a Bioanalyzer 2100, and then quantified again using the KAPA Library Quantification kit. Every immunoSEQ 96-well plate was sequenced on a separate single-read 150-cycle Illumina NextSeq 550 flow cell. On the authors' methods: The immunoSEQ output contained only junctional sequences without quality scores, so filtering could not match that applied to full-length reads. Sequences were annotated with PyIR, a Python wrapper for IgBLAST v1.9, using IMGT germline references to assign V/J genes and CDR3. Reads were removed for weak V/J assignments (E-value above 1e-6), missing CDR3, stop codons, out-of-frame junctions, or ambiguous translated residues. V3J clonotypes were defined by identical inferred V gene, J gene, and CDR3 amino acid sequence. To compute the percentage overlap between repertoires, the number of shared unique clonotypes was divided by the size of the smaller repertoire. RTK rarefaction, the Chao1 estimator, and Recon v2.1 estimates of unobserved clonotypes were used to assess repertoire richness. Generation probabilities were computed with OLGA for all TCRbeta clonotypes obtained by the gDNA method from four donors. TCRdb took over this immuneACCESS table, retaining in-frame rearrangements with V and J assigned. Such tables are incomplete; in checked studies, under half of the missing clones stem from an unresolved V gene, and the remainder is unexplained. The DNA gave D and trimming, while V, J and clone size come from that table. For this sample the table gives approximately 1,500,000 clones, of which roughly 98% were detected only once. In total, the top ten clones hold about 0.4% of the sample.

The TCR sequence derives from a man between 25 and 39 years old in good health. The chain joins TRBV4-3 to TRBJ1-4; a confident D gene designation cannot be given. Input material: naive CD4+ T cells sorted from blood. What the cell subset or site label conveys for this sample: CD45RA+ positively selected. The CDR3 corresponds to CASSQDFREKLFF. The base sequence is TGCGCCAGCAGCCAAGATTTTCGAGAAAAACTGTTTTTT.